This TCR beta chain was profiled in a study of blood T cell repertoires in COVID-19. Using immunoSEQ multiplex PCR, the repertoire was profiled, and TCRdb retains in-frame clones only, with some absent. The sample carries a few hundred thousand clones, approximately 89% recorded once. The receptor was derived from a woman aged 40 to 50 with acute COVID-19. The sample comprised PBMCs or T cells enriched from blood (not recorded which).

CDR3 amino acids: CATSAGSEKLFF. DNA for the CDR3: TGTGCCACCAGTGCGGGAAGTGAAAAACTGTTTTTT. This chain joins TRBV24-1 and TRBJ1-4; no clear D. Germline V CDR1 and CDR2: KGHDR, SFDVKD. The CDR3 runs 12 residues. The V gene lost 5 bases and the J gene lost 7 bases, with 7 bases spanning the gap.